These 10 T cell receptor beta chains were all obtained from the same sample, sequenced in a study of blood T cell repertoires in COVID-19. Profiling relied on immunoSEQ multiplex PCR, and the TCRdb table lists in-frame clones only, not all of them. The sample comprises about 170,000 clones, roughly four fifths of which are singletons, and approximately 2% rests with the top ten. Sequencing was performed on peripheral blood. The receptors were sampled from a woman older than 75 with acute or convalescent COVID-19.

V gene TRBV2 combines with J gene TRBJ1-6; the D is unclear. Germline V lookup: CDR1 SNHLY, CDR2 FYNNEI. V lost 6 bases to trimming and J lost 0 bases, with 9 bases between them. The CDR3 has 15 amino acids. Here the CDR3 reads CASRERSSYNSPLHF. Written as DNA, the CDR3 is TGTGCCAGCAGAGAACGGAGCTCCTATAATTCACCCCTCCACTTT. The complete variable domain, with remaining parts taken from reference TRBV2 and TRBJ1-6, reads EPEVTQTPSHQVTQMGQEVILRCVPISNHLYFYWYRQILGQKVEFLVSFYNNEISEKSEIFDDQFSVERPDGSNFTLKIRSTKLEDSAMYFCASRERSSYNSPLHFGNGTRLTVT.

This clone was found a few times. The CDR3 bases are TGTGCCACCAGTCCACGGGGGGATAGCAATCAGCCCCAGCATTTT. This translates into CATSPRGDSNQPQHF. The V gene is TRBV24-1, the J gene TRBJ1-5; D possibly corresponds to TRBD1 (5 bases). This CDR3 has 15 amino acids. The V gene's germline CDR1 is KGHDR and CDR2 SFDVKD. V lost 6 bases and J 0 bases, leaving 11 bases between the germline ends.

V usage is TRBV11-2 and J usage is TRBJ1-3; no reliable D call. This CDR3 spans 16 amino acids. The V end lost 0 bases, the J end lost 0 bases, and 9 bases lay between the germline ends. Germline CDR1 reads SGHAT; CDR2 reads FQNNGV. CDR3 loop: CASSLDPPGSGNTIYF. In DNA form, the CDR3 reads TGTGCCAGCAGCTTAGATCCTCCGGGCTCTGGAAACACCATATATTTT.

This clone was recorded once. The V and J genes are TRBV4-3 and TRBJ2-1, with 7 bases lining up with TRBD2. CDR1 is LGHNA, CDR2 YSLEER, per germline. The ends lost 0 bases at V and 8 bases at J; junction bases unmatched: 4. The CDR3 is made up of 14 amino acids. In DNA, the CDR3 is TGCGCCAGCAGCCAAGATAGGCTAGCGGATGAGCAGTTCTTC. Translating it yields CASSQDRLADEQFF.

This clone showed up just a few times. The CDR3 region is CASSLNNEQFF. CDR3 in DNA: TGTGCCAGCAGTCTTAACAATGAGCAGTTCTTC. This chain uses TRBV9 with TRBJ2-1; D is undetermined. Germline CDR1 is SGDLS and CDR2 is YYNGEE. The CDR3 has 11 amino acids. V lost 5 bases and J lost 5, with 5 bases in between.

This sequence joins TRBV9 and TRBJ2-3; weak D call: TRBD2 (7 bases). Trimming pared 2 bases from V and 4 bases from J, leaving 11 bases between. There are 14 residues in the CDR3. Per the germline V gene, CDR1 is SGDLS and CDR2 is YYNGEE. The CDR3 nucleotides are TGTGCCAGCAGCGTCCAGGGGAGGGCAGATACGCAGTATTTT. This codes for CASSVQGRADTQYF.

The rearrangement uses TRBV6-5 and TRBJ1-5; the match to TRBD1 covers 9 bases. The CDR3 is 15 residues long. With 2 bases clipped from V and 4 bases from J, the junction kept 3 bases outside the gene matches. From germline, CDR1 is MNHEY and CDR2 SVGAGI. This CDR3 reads CASSYGTGQNQPQHF. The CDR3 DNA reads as TGTGCCAGCAGTTACGGGACAGGGCAGAATCAGCCCCAGCATTTT.

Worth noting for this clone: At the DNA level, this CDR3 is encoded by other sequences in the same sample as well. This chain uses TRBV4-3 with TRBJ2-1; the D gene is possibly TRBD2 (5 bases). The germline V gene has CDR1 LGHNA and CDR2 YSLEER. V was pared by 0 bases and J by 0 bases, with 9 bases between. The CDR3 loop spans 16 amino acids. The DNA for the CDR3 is TGCGCCAGCAGCCAAGATGCAAGCGGCTCCTACAATGAGCAGTTCTTC. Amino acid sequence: CASSQDASGSYNEQFF.

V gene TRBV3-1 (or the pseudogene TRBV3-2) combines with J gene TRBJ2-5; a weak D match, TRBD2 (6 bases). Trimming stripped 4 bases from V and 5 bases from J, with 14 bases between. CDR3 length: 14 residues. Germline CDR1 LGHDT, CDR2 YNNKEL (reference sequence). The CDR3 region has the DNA TGTGCCAGCAGCCGCGGGGTTGGGTCGGAGACCCAGTACTTC. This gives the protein CASSRGVGSETQYF.

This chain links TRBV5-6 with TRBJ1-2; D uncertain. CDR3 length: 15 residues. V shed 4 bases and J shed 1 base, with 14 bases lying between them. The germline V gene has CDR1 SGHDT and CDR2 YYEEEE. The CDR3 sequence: CASSRAGSDNYGYTF. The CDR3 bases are TGTGCCAGCAGCCGTGCTGGGAGCGATAACTATGGCTACACCTTC.